The next 22 T cell receptor beta chains were all read from a single sample in a study of cytomegalovirus exposure and HLA in healthy donors. In the PCR, 60 Vbeta and 13 Jbeta primers were used. Clones were read by immunoSEQ multiplex PCR, and TCRdb kept only the in-frame ones, dropping some. The table records 150,000 to 200,000 clones, roughly four fifths of them present only once. The sequenced material came from PBMCs. Receptors were obtained from a woman between 25 and 40 years old in good health and CMV-seropositive.

The rearrangement uses TRBV12-5 and TRBJ2-2; maybe TRBD1 (6 bases). Germline values: CDR1 LGHNT, CDR2 FRNRAP. The V end was cut by 4 bases, the J end by 5 bases, with 11 bases between. CDR3 length: 14 amino acids. This CDR3 is CASGSQGHTGELFF. The CDR3 region has the DNA TGTGCTAGTGGTTCCCAGGGACATACCGGGGAGCTGTTTTTT. Full variable domain (remainder filled in from reference TRBV12-5 and TRBJ2-2): DARVTQTPRHKVTEMGQEVTMRCQPILGHNTVFWYRQTMMQGLELLAYFRNRAPLDDSGMPKDRFSAEMPDATLATLKIQPSEPRDSAVYFCASGSQGHTGELFFGEGSRLTVL.

This clone was detected once. The J gene is TRBJ2-3, the V gene TRBV7-6; D not resolved. Trimming removed 1 base at V and 1 base at J, with 9 bases between. Germline-derived CDR1 and CDR2 are SGHVS and FNYEAQ. The CDR3 consists of 15 residues. The CDR3 region has the DNA TGTGCCAGCAGCTTAGACCCAGAGGGCACAGATACGCAGTATTTT. Its protein is CASSLDPEGTDTQYF.

The V and J genes are TRBV27 and TRBJ2-1; unclear D gene. CDR3 length equals 13 residues. Trimming removed 7 bases from V and 1 base from J, with 8 bases in between. Germline V gene lookup returns CDR1 MNHEY and CDR2 SMNVEV (reference sequence). The CDR3 bases are TGTGCCAGCATCGGTGGTTCCTACAATGAGCAGTTCTTC. Translation gives CASIGGSYNEQFF.

The chain couples TRBV6-5 to TRBJ1-1; unclear D gene. Trimming pared 2 bases from V and 5 bases from J, leaving 12 bases between. The CDR3 has 14 amino acids. Germline values: CDR1 MNHEY, CDR2 SVGAGI. The CDR3 region is CASSYSLGGTEAFF. For the CDR3, the DNA is TGTGCCAGCAGTTACAGTTTGGGAGGGACTGAAGCTTTCTTT.

Only a few counts were recorded for this clone. This sequence joins TRBV7-2 and TRBJ2-1; maybe TRBD2 (5 bases). Trimming took off 3 bases at V and 8 bases at J, with 11 bases between the two ends. The CDR3 totals 13 residues. Germline V gives CDR1 SGHTA, CDR2 FQGNSA. This CDR3 is CASSLPSIDEQFF. For the CDR3, the DNA is TGTGCCAGCAGCTTGCCTAGCATCGATGAGCAGTTCTTC.

The chain recombines TRBV5-6 with TRBJ1-1; perhaps TRBD1 as D (5 bases). This CDR3 comprises 13 residues. Trimming stripped 0 bases from V and 3 bases from J, with 6 bases between. CDR1 and CDR2 from the germline V gene are SGHDT and YYEEEE. CDR3 amino acids: CASSLVGDTEAFF. The CDR3 DNA follows: TGTGCCAGCAGCTTGGTAGGGGACACTGAAGCTTTCTTT.

The rearrangement links TRBV29-1 to TRBJ1-1; 9 nucleotides line up with TRBD1. The CDR3 sequence is 17 residues long. The junction had 18 bases not matched to a gene; V was cut back by 6 bases and J by 4 bases. Germline V CDR1 and CDR2: SQVTM, ANQGSEA. The CDR3 here is CSVTGNSGTGYTTEAFF. CDR3 sequence (DNA): TGCAGCGTCACGGGGAATTCCGGGACAGGGTATACCACTGAAGCTTTCTTT. Variable domain in full (rest from reference TRBV29-1 and TRBJ1-1): SAVISQKPSRDICQRGTSLTIQCQVDSQVTMMFWYRQQPGQSLTLIATANQGSEATYESGFVIDKFPISRPNLTFSTLTVSNMSPEDSSIYLCSVTGNSGTGYTTEAFFGQGTRLTVV.

The rearrangement links TRBV18 to TRBJ1-2; 7 bases align to TRBD1. The V gene end was trimmed by 2 bases and the J gene end by 8 bases; junction bases not matched to a gene: 11. This CDR3 is 15 amino acids long. CDR1 is KGHSH, CDR2 LQKENI, per germline. CDR3 DNA sequence: TGTGCCAGCTCACCATCGAACAGGGGCGTTCAAGGCTACACCTTC. Amino acids: CASSPSNRGVQGYTF. The entire variable domain, with the rest obtained from reference TRBV18 and TRBJ1-2, is as follows: NAGVMQNPRHLVRRRGQEARLRCSPMKGHSHVYWYRQLPEEGLKFMVYLQKENIIDESGMPKERFSAEFPKEGPSILRIQQVVRGDSAAYFCASSPSNRGVQGYTFGSGTRLTVV.

This chain uses TRBV7-2 with TRBJ1-5, with TRBD1 identical over 8 bases. Germline V CDR1 and CDR2: SGHTA, FQGNSA. The CDR3 sequence is 15 residues long. The trim removed 0 bases at V and 7 bases at J, leaving 5 bases unmatched. The CDR3 reads CASSLAQGAVQPQHF. The CDR3 DNA follows: TGTGCCAGCAGCTTAGCGCAGGGGGCCGTACAGCCCCAGCATTTT. Looking up the rest from reference TRBV7-2 and TRBJ1-5 gives the full variable domain: GAGVSQSPSNKVTEKGKDVELRCDPISGHTALYWYRQSLGQGLEFLIYFQGNSAPDKSGLPSDRFSAERTGGSVSTLTIQRTQQEDSAVYLCASSLAQGAVQPQHFGDGTRLSIL.

The rearrangement links TRBV11-2 to TRBJ2-2; TRBD2 agrees at 9 bases. CDR1 SGHAT and CDR2 FQNNGV come from the germline V gene. The junction had 6 bases not matched to a gene; V was cut back by 5 bases and J by 2 bases. The CDR3 is 16 residues long. The CDR3 loop reads CASSPSGGINTGELFF. CDR3 bases: TGTGCCAGCAGCCCAAGCGGGGGGATAAACACCGGGGAGCTGTTTTTT.

The CDR3 sequence is CASRDTGKEQYF. The CDR3 DNA reads as TGTGCCAGCAGGGATACAGGGAAAGAGCAGTACTTC. The chain is built from TRBV2 and TRBJ2-7, with D possibly matching TRBD1 (6 bases). V dropped 6 bases and J dropped 7 bases, with 13 bases sitting between them. CDR3 length: 12 residues. Germline-derived CDR1 and CDR2 are SNHLY and FYNNEI.

The CDR3 region is CSDGGMNTEAFF. CDR3 coding DNA: TGTTCCGACGGAGGCATGAACACTGAAGCTTTCTTT. The gene calls are TRBV7-9 and TRBJ1-1; D not certain. The V gene's germline CDR1 is SEHNR and CDR2 FQNEAQ (reference sequence). This CDR3 comprises 12 residues.

The rearrangement links TRBV5-1 to TRBJ2-1, with 10 bases matching TRBD2. Trimming cost V 0 bases and J 0 bases; bases outside gene matches: 0. This CDR3 region has 16 residues. Germline CDR1 and CDR2: SGHRS and YFSETQ. The DNA of the CDR3 is TGCGCCAGCAGCTTGGTAGCGGGAGGCTCCTACAATGAGCAGTTCTTC. This sequence encodes CASSLVAGGSYNEQFF.

This clone was detected only once. The V gene is TRBV4-3, the J gene TRBJ2-5; D unresolved. Germline CDR1 and CDR2: LGHNA and YSLEER. This CDR3 is built from 14 residues. The V end lost 0 bases, the J end lost 0 bases, and 5 bases lay between the germline ends. As DNA, the CDR3 is TGCGCCAGCAGCCAAGAGGGCCACCAAGAGACCCAGTACTTC. Protein product: CASSQEGHQETQYF.

The CDR3 loop is CATSPVAGQTDTQYF. CDR3 in DNA: TGTGCCACCAGCCCAGTAGCGGGCCAAACAGATACGCAGTATTTT. V and J are TRBV15 and TRBJ2-3, with TRBD2 matching over 7 bases. V shed 5 bases and J 3 bases; nucleotides not matched to a gene: 8. The germline CDR1 and CDR2 sequences are LNHNV and YYDKDF (reference sequence). The length of the CDR3 is 15 residues.

This clone appeared a single time. The chain carries TRBV6-1 and TRBJ2-1; D is uncertain. CDR3 size: 11 residues. Germline values: CDR1 MNHNS, CDR2 SASEGT. Trimming took off 4 bases at V and 8 bases at J, with 6 bases between the two ends. The CDR3 nucleotides are TGTGCCAGCAGTGTTCTCGATGAGCAGTTCTTC. Protein: CASSVLDEQFF.

This chain links TRBV7-9 with TRBJ2-3, with a possible D match to TRBD1 (6 bases). Germline CDR1 is SEHNR and CDR2 is FQNEAQ (reference sequence). V lost 1 base, J lost 5 bases, and 13 bases lay in between. The CDR3 covers 15 residues. CDR3 sequence: CASSLVGQQGDTQYF. The CDR3 DNA reads as TGTGCCAGCAGCTTAGTCGGACAGCAGGGAGATACGCAGTATTTT. The entire variable domain, with the rest obtained from reference TRBV7-9 and TRBJ2-3, is as follows: DTGVSQNPRHKITKRGQNVTFRCDPISEHNRLYWYRQTLGQGPEFLTYFQNEAQLEKSRLLSDRFSAERPKGSFSTLEIQRTEQGDSAMYLCASSLVGQQGDTQYFGPGTRLTVL.

The chain couples TRBV18 to TRBJ1-6; possible D gene TRBD1, 6 bases. CDR1 is KGHSH and CDR2 is LQKENI in the germline V gene. The CDR3 length is 14 residues. V lost 11 bases, J lost 8 bases, and 19 bases lay in between. CDR3 sequence: CASRKDSPHSPLHF. The DNA for the CDR3 is TGTGCCTCAAGAAAGGACAGTCCTCATTCACCCCTCCACTTT.

V usage is TRBV5-6 and J usage is TRBJ2-4; the match to TRBD1 covers 9 bases. With 1 base clipped from V and 3 bases from J, the junction kept 8 bases outside the gene matches. The CDR3 has 17 residues. CDR1 and CDR2 from the germline V gene are SGHDT and YYEEEE. CDR3 protein: CASSLRDRDPFKNIQYF. The CDR3 DNA follows: TGTGCCAGCAGCTTGAGGGACAGGGACCCGTTCAAAAACATTCAGTACTTC.

Concerning this clone itself: This sample includes further DNA sequences coding for the same CDR3. The chain recombines TRBV5-1 with TRBJ2-3, with D perhaps matching TRBD2 (5 bases). This CDR3 has 15 amino acids. Germline V CDR1 and CDR2: SGHRS, YFSETQ. The V end was cut by 0 bases, the J end by 3 bases, with 11 bases between. This chain's CDR3 is CASSLAGVLTDTQYF. The CDR3 bases are TGCGCCAGCAGCTTGGCCGGGGTTCTAACAGATACGCAGTATTTT. Looking up the rest from reference TRBV5-1 and TRBJ2-3 gives the full variable domain: KAGVTQTPRYLIKTRGQQVTLSCSPISGHRSVSWYQQTPGQGLQFLFEYFSETQRNKGNFPGRFSGRQFSNSRSEMNVSTLELGDSALYLCASSLAGVLTDTQYFGPGTRLTVL.

The rearrangement links TRBV6-4 to TRBJ1-2, with D tentatively TRBD1 (5 bases). Trimming removed 8 bases at V and 3 bases at J, with 16 bases between. The CDR3 sequence is 14 residues long. Germline CDR1 is MRHNA and CDR2 is SNTAGT. The CDR3 DNA is TGTGCCAGCCGTCTGAATCAGGGTGACTATGGCTACACCTTC. It translates to CASRLNQGDYGYTF.

The chain recombines TRBV10-3 with TRBJ2-7, with 9 positions matching TRBD1. Per the germline V gene, CDR1 is ENHRY and CDR2 is SYGVKD. V trimming: 4 bases; J trimming: 13 bases; junction bases outside the gene matches: 8. The CDR3 consists of 12 residues. CDR3 nucleotide sequence: TGTGCCATCAGTGGAGGGACAGGGAGTCCTTACTTC. It specifies CAISGGTGSPYF.